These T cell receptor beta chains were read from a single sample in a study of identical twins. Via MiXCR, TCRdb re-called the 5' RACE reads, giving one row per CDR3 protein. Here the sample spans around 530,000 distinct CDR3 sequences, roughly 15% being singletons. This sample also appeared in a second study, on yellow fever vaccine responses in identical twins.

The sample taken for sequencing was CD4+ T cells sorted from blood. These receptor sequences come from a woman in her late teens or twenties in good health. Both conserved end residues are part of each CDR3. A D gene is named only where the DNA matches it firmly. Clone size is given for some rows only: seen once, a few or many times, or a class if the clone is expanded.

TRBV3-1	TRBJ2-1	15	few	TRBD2	TGTGCCAGCAATCAAGCGGGGAGCTCCTACAATGAGCAGTTCTTC	CASNQAGSSYNEQFF
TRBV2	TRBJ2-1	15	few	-	TGTGCCAGCACAGTTACGGGGGAGGACTACAATGAGCAGTTCTTC	CASTVTGEDYNEQFF
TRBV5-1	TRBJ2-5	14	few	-	TGCGCCAGCACGGTCACGGGCGGGACGGAGACCCAGTACTTC	CASTVTGGTETQYF
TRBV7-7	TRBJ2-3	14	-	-	TGTGCCAGCAGCTCCGGGTTGAACACAGATACGCAGTATTTT	CASSSGLNTDTQYF
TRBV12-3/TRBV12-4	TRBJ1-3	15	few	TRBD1	TGTGCCAGCAGTCCTACCCGACAGGGACGAAACACCATATATTTT	CASSPTRQGRNTIYF
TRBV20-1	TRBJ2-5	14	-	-	TGCAGTGCGCCCCCAGCGGAACGACAAGAGACCCAGTACTTC	CSAPPAERQETQYF
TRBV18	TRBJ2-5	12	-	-	TGTGCCAGCACCGGGCCCTTGGAGACCCAGTACTTC	CASTGPLETQYF
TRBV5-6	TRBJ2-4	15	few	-	TGTGCCAGCAGCTTAATTACCGACGCCAAAAACATTCAGTACTTC	CASSLITDAKNIQYF
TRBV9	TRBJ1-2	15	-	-	TGTGCCAGCAGCGTAGAAAGCACAGGGAACTATGGCTACACCTTC	CASSVESTGNYGYTF
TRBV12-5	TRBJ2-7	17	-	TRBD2	TGTGCTAGTGGTTTGAACAGGACTAGCGGGAGAGGCAACGAGCAGTACTTC	CASGLNRTSGRGNEQYF